This TCR beta chain came from a study of regulatory T cells in long-lasting Graves disease. Study outcomes and limitations: Among samples with persistent disease, TRBV28, TRBJ1-2 and TRBJ2-5 were favored.

For this clonotype: The antigen is not known.

Sequencing libraries for TCR beta were prepared with iRepertoire HTBI primers and Arm-PCR of CDR3 regions. Methods used by the authors: Samples collectively showed 62 TRBV and 14 TRBJ segments. TCRdb processed the multiplex PCR reads anew with MiXCR; each CDR3 protein has one entry. TCRdb, rather than the study authors, made the V and J calls. Of 300,000 or so distinct CDR3 sequences in the sample, about 20% were seen once. Time point in this sample: persistent/refractory GD, antithyroid drugs over 5 years with positive TRAb. The TCR library was made from RNA that had been extracted from PBMCs in TRIzol. Graves' disease diagnosis was established per American Thyroid Association guidelines. In Xi'an, China, an endocrinology department was the source of patients. CDR3 length: 13 residues. After removal of 4 bases from V and 9 bases from J, the junction contained 8 bases not matched to a gene. Germline CDR1 is SGHRS and CDR2 is YFSETQ.

The chain has TRBV5-1 and TRBJ2-7, with 9 bases that match TRBD1. The sample was peripheral blood mononuclear cells (PBMCs), taken when the disease was refractory, from a patient treated with antithyroid drugs. The source is a female donor with Graves disease. The CDR3 loop is CASSQGQGMGQYF. The CDR3 coding sequence is TGCGCCAGCAGCCAAGGACAGGGGATGGGGCAGTACTTC.